These T cell receptor beta chains were read from a single sample in a study of vaccination and CD4 T cells after COVID-19. Their antigens are not known. TCRdb independently ran MiXCR on the PCR reads; one entry per CDR3 protein. The sample includes about 10,000 distinct CDR3 sequences, 65% to 80% seen only once; the top ten take 9%. The sample taken for sequencing was CD4+ T cells from blood, cultured in vitro. These receptors were taken from a human donor who had recovered from COVID-19. Both conserved end residues are part of each CDR3. Fields, in order: clone size, V gene, J gene, D gene, CDR3 DNA, CDR3 protein. A D gene is named only where the DNA matches it firmly. For some rows the clone size is stated as once, few or many, or as a class when expanded; others skip it.

NA	TRBV7-2	TRBJ2-3	NA	TGTGCCAGCAGGCAGGACGGAGCGGATACGCAGTATTTT	CASRQDGADTQYF
once	TRBV15	TRBJ1-1	NA	TGTGCCACCGAGCGACGGATGGGCACTGAAGCTTTCTTT	CATERRMGTEAFF
NA	TRBV24-1	TRBJ1-1	TRBD1	TGTGCCACCAGCGGTCGACAGGGCACTGAAGCTTTCTTT	CATSGRQGTEAFF
few	TRBV19	TRBJ1-2	NA	TGTGCCAGTAACCCAGCTGGGATAAACTATGGCTACACCTTC	CASNPAGINYGYTF
few	TRBV27	TRBJ1-2	NA	TGTGCCAGCAGGGGGGGCAGGGGCTACACCTTC	CASRGGRGYTF
NA	TRBV20-1	TRBJ2-7	TRBD1	TGCAGTGCTAGCCTAAAAGGACAGGGGTTTTCCTACGAGCAGTACTTC	CSASLKGQGFSYEQYF
NA	TRBV7-2	TRBJ2-3	NA	TGTGCCAGCAGCTTAGAGTACCTAAGCACAGATACGCAGTATTTT	CASSLEYLSTDTQYF
few	TRBV21-1	TRBJ2-7	NA	TGTGCCAGCAGCCGACAGACTAGCGGGAGTGTTTTTGGCGAGCAGTACTTC	CASSRQTSGSVFGEQYF
NA	TRBV20-1	TRBJ1-5	TRBD1	TGCAGTGCTAGGCTCACAGGGGGTGATTTACCCCAGCATTTT	CSARLTGGDLPQHF
NA	TRBV20-1	TRBJ1-2	TRBD1	TGCAGTGCTACCAATGCCGGGACAGGGGCTAACTATGGCTACACCTTC	CSATNAGTGANYGYTF
NA	TRBV6-1	TRBJ2-2	NA	TGTGCCAGCAGCCCCCTCGGGTTTGCGAACACCGGGGAGCTGTTTTTT	CASSPLGFANTGELFF
NA	TRBV28	TRBJ1-2	NA	TGTGCCAGCAGTTTGGGGCAGCGAAACCAGTATGGCTACACCTTC	CASSLGQRNQYGYTF
NA	TRBV21-1	TRBJ2-2	NA	TGTGCCAGCAGCAATCGGGGCTATACCGGGGAGCTGTTTTTT	CASSNRGYTGELFF
NA	TRBV28	TRBJ2-7	NA	TGTGCCTCCGCAAGCTGGGCCAGGGGGAGGAATTTAGTTACCTACGAGCAGTACTTC	CASASWARGRNLVTYEQYF
NA	TRBV28	TRBJ2-6	NA	TGTGCCAGCAGTAAAAGAGACGGCAAGGGTGCTGGGGCCAACGTCCTGACTTTC	CASSKRDGKGAGANVLTF
NA	TRBV12-3/TRBV12-4	TRBJ1-2	NA	TGTGCCAGCAGTTTGAGGACAGCTTATGGCTACACCTTC	CASSLRTAYGYTF
NA	TRBV7-2	TRBJ2-3	NA	TGTGCCAGCAAGGGGATCCCTAGCACAGATACGCAGTATTTT	CASKGIPSTDTQYF
few	TRBV12-5	TRBJ1-2	NA	TGTGCTAGTGGTTCGGGACTCCTAGATGGCTACACCTTC	CASGSGLLDGYTF
NA	TRBV12-3/TRBV12-4	TRBJ2-3	NA	TGTGCCAGCAGTTTCGTGGCAGATACGCAGTATTTT	CASSFVADTQYF
NA	TRBV6-5	TRBJ1-6	NA	TGTGCCAGCAGTTACACCTTAGGTTCACCCCTCCACTTT	CASSYTLGSPLHF
few	TRBV24-1	TRBJ2-5	TRBD2	TGTGCCACCAGTGCCGGGTCGGGACTAGCTTTAGAGACCCAGTACTTC	CATSAGSGLALETQYF
NA	TRBV19	TRBJ2-7	NA	TGTGCCAGTAGTACGGAAAAGGCCTCCTACGAGCAGTACTTC	CASSTEKASYEQYF
NA	TRBV7-6	TRBJ2-5	TRBD2	TGTGCCAGCAGCCCGAGGACTAGCTTGGGGGCCCAGTACTTC	CASSPRTSLGAQYF
NA	TRBV6-2/TRBV6-3	TRBJ1-1	NA	TGTGCCAGCAGTTACGGTATGAACACTGAAGCTTTCTTT	CASSYGMNTEAFF
NA	TRBV5-1	TRBJ1-5	NA	TGCGCCAGCAGCATCGACGCCACCAACAATCAGCCCCAGCATTTT	CASSIDATNNQPQHF
NA	TRBV20-1	TRBJ1-5	NA	TGCAGTGCTAGGTGGCAGACCCATCAGCCCCAGCATTTT	CSARWQTHQPQHF
NA	TRBV28	TRBJ1-4	NA	TGTGCCAGCAGGGTAGGACGGCTTAATGAAAAACTGTTTTTT	CASRVGRLNEKLFF
NA	TRBV7-2	TRBJ2-2	NA	TGTGCCAGCAGCACAAGTATCGGCGGGGAGCTGTTTTTT	CASSTSIGGELFF
NA	TRBV6-1	TRBJ1-5	NA	TGTGCCAGCAGCAAAAGGACGTCCGGGCTCGATAGCAATCAGCCCCAGCATTTT	CASSKRTSGLDSNQPQHF
once	TRBV27	TRBJ1-3	NA	TGTGCCAGCGGAGATCGTAGGCACTCTGGAAACACCATATATTTT	CASGDRRHSGNTIYF
NA	TRBV19	TRBJ1-5	NA	TGTGCCAGTAGTATAGTGGGGGGTGATCAGCCCCAGCATTTT	CASSIVGGDQPQHF
NA	TRBV5-6	TRBJ1-1	TRBD1	TGTGCCAGCAAAGGGACAGCCGCCACCCGCGGTGAAGCTTTCTTT	CASKGTAATRGEAFF
NA	TRBV6-1	TRBJ1-1	TRBD1	TGTGCCAGCAGTGCCGAGACAGGGCTGAGTGCTTTCTTT	CASSAETGLSAFF
NA	TRBV24-1	TRBJ1-2	NA	TGTGCCACCAGTGACACCGGGACCAAAATTGGCTACACCTTC	CATSDTGTKIGYTF
NA	TRBV27	TRBJ1-5	TRBD1	TGTGCCAGCAGTTCTGGGGGACAGGGGGCTCCTTATAGCAATCAGCCCCAGCATTTT	CASSSGGQGAPYSNQPQHF
NA	TRBV15	TRBJ2-7	NA	TGTGCCACCAGCAGGGGGGATCGGGCAGCCTCCTACGAGCAGTACTTC	CATSRGDRAASYEQYF
NA	TRBV5-1	TRBJ2-5	TRBD2	TGCGCCAGCAGCCCGGGGGGGACGCAGGAGACCCAGTACTTC	CASSPGGTQETQYF
NA	TRBV6-5	TRBJ1-1	NA	TGTGCCAGCAGTTACTCGATCGAGGGAGGTGAAGCTTTCTTT	CASSYSIEGGEAFF
NA	TRBV6-2/TRBV6-3	TRBJ2-7	TRBD2	TGTGCCAGCAGACTGACTAGCGGAACCTACGAGCAGTACTTC	CASRLTSGTYEQYF
NA	TRBV15	TRBJ1-5	TRBD1	TGTGCCACCAGCAACCGGGACAGGGGGCTAGGCAATCAGCCCCAGCATTTT	CATSNRDRGLGNQPQHF
medium-sized	TRBV28	TRBJ1-2	NA	TGTGCCAGCGGACCGAGCTATGGCTACACCTTC	CASGPSYGYTF
medium-sized	TRBV10-1	TRBJ2-3	TRBD2	TGCGCCAGCAGTGTGAGGACTAGCGGGAAGGGAGATACGCAGTATTTT	CASSVRTSGKGDTQYF
large	TRBV12-3/TRBV12-4	TRBJ1-6	NA	TGTGCCAGCAGTTGGACAGTGCCACCCCTCCACTTT	CASSWTVPPLHF
few	TRBV6-1	TRBJ2-7	NA	TGTGCCAGCAAGCTCAACGGAGGGTCAACCTACGAGCAGTACTTC	CASKLNGGSTYEQYF
NA	TRBV5-1	TRBJ1-1	NA	TGCGCCAGCAGCTCCCAGGGGAACACTGAAGCTTTCTTT	CASSSQGNTEAFF
NA	TRBV5-1	TRBJ2-7	TRBD1	TGCGCCAGCAGCTTGGCATGGGGACAGGCCTTCGAGCAGTACTTC	CASSLAWGQAFEQYF
NA	TRBV19	TRBJ1-1	NA	TGTGCCAGTAGTTGGGGCGCACAAGCTTTCTTT	CASSWGAQAFF
NA	TRBV10-3	TRBJ1-5	NA	TGTGCCATCGCCCGGGACGGCAATAGCAATCAGCCCCAGCATTTT	CAIARDGNSNQPQHF
NA	TRBV7-2	TRBJ2-2	TRBD1	TGTGCCAGCAGCAGTTATAGGCGGACAGGGCCTTCAGGGGAGCTGTTTTTT	CASSSYRRTGPSGELFF
once	TRBV6-1	TRBJ1-5	NA	TGTGCCAGCAGTACACGACAGATTAGCAATCAGCCCCAGCATTTT	CASSTRQISNQPQHF
NA	TRBV5-1	TRBJ2-5	TRBD1	TGCGCCAGCAGCTACGGGACAGGGGTAGAGACCCAGTACTTC	CASSYGTGVETQYF
NA	TRBV6-5	TRBJ2-5	TRBD2	TGTGCCAGCAGTTACCTACCCGCAAGCGGGAGGCCGGAGACCCAGTACTTC	CASSYLPASGRPETQYF
NA	TRBV28	TRBJ1-5	NA	TGTGCCAGCATTTGGGGAATTGGCAATCAGCCCCAGCATTTT	CASIWGIGNQPQHF
NA	TRBV30	TRBJ1-5	NA	TGTGCCTGGAGTAATGGGGGGAATCAGCCCCAGCATTTT	CAWSNGGNQPQHF
NA	TRBV2	TRBJ2-5	NA	TGTGCCAGCAATAGTAGACAAGAGACCCAGTACTTC	CASNSRQETQYF
NA	TRBV11-2	TRBJ2-7	TRBD2	TGTGCCAGCAGCCCCGTAGCGGGACTCAAATACGAGCAGTACTTC	CASSPVAGLKYEQYF
NA	TRBV12-3/TRBV12-4	TRBJ1-5	TRBD1	TGTGCCAGCCTAGGACAGGGCCATCAGCCCCAGCATTTT	CASLGQGHQPQHF
NA	TRBV7-9	TRBJ1-1	NA	TGTGCCAGCAGCTTACGTGGGGAAATCGGAACTGAAGCTTTCTTT	CASSLRGEIGTEAFF
NA	TRBV19	TRBJ1-1	NA	TGTGCCAGTAGTATAGAACAGGGCACTGAAGCTTTCTTT	CASSIEQGTEAFF
few	TRBV20-1	TRBJ1-2	NA	TGCAGGGCCTCAAACGAGGGAACTAACTATGGCTACACCTTC	CRASNEGTNYGYTF